Presented here are 5 T cell receptor beta chains from one specimen sequenced in a study of shared clonotypes between healthy human individuals. Here immunoSEQ multiplex PCR was the method, and the copy in TCRdb shows in-frame clones only, minus some. The sample records approximately 1.5 million clones, less than 99% being singletons. The specimen was naive CD4+ T cells sorted from blood. As for subset: CD45RA+ positively selected. These receptor sequences come from a man aged 25-45 years in good health.

The rearrangement links TRBV28 to TRBJ2-1, with D maybe TRBD2 (6 bases). Trimming took off 5 bases at V and 5 bases at J, with 19 bases between the two ends. Germline V CDR1 and CDR2: MDHEN, SYDVKM. The CDR3 length is 16 residues. For the CDR3, the DNA is TGTGCCAGCAGTCCGACTTATAATTGGGGGGACAATGAGCAGTTCTTC. Protein product: CASSPTYNWGDNEQFF.

J is TRBJ1-1 and V is TRBV27; unclear D gene. This CDR3 is built from 16 residues. Germline CDR1 is MNHEY and CDR2 is SMNVEV (reference sequence). Trimming removed 3 bases at V and 1 base at J, with 15 bases between. In DNA form, the CDR3 reads TGTGCCAGCAGTTTTTGGTCCGGGAGACGGAACACTGAAGCTTTCTTT. It is translated as CASSFWSGRRNTEAFF.

Concerning this clone itself: The same CDR3 can be traced to other DNA sequences in this sample. The chain uses TRBV5-1 and TRBJ2-1; D may match TRBD1 or TRBD2 (5 bases each). Germline V lookup: CDR1 SGHRS, CDR2 YFSETQ. There are 15 residues in the CDR3. Trimming pared 4 bases from V and 2 bases from J, leaving 13 bases between. The CDR3 sequence: CASSLTGTTYNEQFF. The CDR3 region has the DNA TGCGCCAGCAGCCTAACCGGGACCACCTACAATGAGCAGTTCTTC.

This clone occurred once. This chain joins TRBV6-4 and TRBJ1-2, with a tentative D call TRBD1 (6 bases). CDR1 is MRHNA and CDR2 is SNTAGT in the germline V gene. V was cut by 3 bases and J by 4 bases, with 15 bases left in between. This CDR3 comprises 15 residues. The CDR3 nucleotides are TGTGCCAGCAGTGAACAACAGGGTCTGCCCTATGGCTACACCTTC. Amino acids: CASSEQQGLPYGYTF.

The rearrangement uses TRBV11-2 and TRBJ1-2; 9 bases fit TRBD1. The CDR3 spans 14 residues. Germline V lookup: CDR1 SGHAT, CDR2 FQNNGV. V was pared by 1 base and J by 4 bases, with 1 base of the junction left unmatched. The CDR3 loop reads CASSLVGQGYGYTF. CDR3 DNA sequence: TGTGCCAGCAGCTTAGTGGGACAGGGCTATGGCTACACCTTC.